Shown below are 22 T cell receptor beta chains from a single sample sequenced in a study of patients and donors after allogeneic stem cell transplantation. MiXCR was run by TCRdb on the RT-PCR reads, yielding one entry per CDR3 protein. The table includes around 160,000 distinct CDR3 sequences, 30% detected once. The sequenced material came from blood, either unsorted or a sorted T cell fraction (not recorded which). The receptors derive from a human donor who was either an allogeneic HSCT recipient or a stem cell or donor lymphocyte infusion donor (not recorded which). It is not recorded whose cells these are; they may come from a transplant donor.

The table lists this clonotype with many counts. The J gene is TRBJ1-2, the V gene TRBV10-3; D perhaps matches TRBD1 (6 bases). Germline V gene lookup returns CDR1 ENHRY and CDR2 SYGVKD. This CDR3 comprises 12 residues. The V end was cut by 6 bases, the J end by 4 bases, with 9 bases between. As DNA, the CDR3 is TGTGCCATCAGGGACAGAAGCTATGGCTACACCTTC. This gives the protein CAIRDRSYGYTF.

The chain carries TRBV29-1 and TRBJ2-2; TRBD1 agrees at 7 bases. The V and J ends lost 4 bases and 5 bases, in that order; junction bases with no gene match: 13. This CDR3 has 16 amino acids. The germline gives CDR1 SQVTM, CDR2 ANQGSEA. The CDR3 DNA is TGCAGCGTTGGGGACGTAGGGGGCGCAAAAACCGGGGAGCTGTTTTTT. Its protein product is CSVGDVGGAKTGELFF.

This clonotype showed up just a few times. The chain joins TRBV12-3 or TRBV12-4 to TRBJ2-2; D perhaps matches TRBD1 (6 bases). The CDR3 extends over 16 amino acids. Trimming took off 2 bases at V and 4 bases at J, with 14 bases between the two ends. Here the CDR3 reads CASSLSPGAITGELFF. The CDR3 DNA follows: TGTGCCAGCAGTTTATCCCCAGGGGCCATCACCGGGGAGCTGTTTTTT.

This chain connects TRBV18 to TRBJ2-7; 8 bases are a match to TRBD2. With V trimmed by 3 bases and J by 2 bases, 0 bases remained unmatched. The germline CDR1 and CDR2 sequences are KGHSH and LQKENI. This CDR3 contains 13 residues. The CDR3 DNA is TGTGCCAGCTCACCCGGGAGGGCCTACGAGCAGTACTTC. Protein product: CASSPGRAYEQYF.

The sample holds many counts of this clonotype. The gene calls are TRBV28 and TRBJ1-5; no clear D gene. The V gene's germline CDR1 is MDHEN and CDR2 SYDVKM. V was shortened by 5 bases and J by 6 bases, with 11 bases between the two germline ends. CDR3 length: 13 residues. The CDR3 bases are TGTGCCAGCAGTCTCGGAACCCGTCAGCCCCAGCATTTT. It yields the protein CASSLGTRQPQHF.

The CDR3 bases are TGTGCCATTCAAAGTACCGCAGGCGGTTCCTATAATTCACCCCTCCACTTT. Amino acid sequence: CAIQSTAGGSYNSPLHF. The chain employs TRBV28 and TRBJ1-6; D gene ambiguous. The germline gives CDR1 MDHEN, CDR2 SYDVKM. V dropped 10 bases and J dropped 1 base, with 20 bases sitting between them. There are 17 residues in the CDR3.

The chain combines TRBV28 with TRBJ2-7; D possibly matches TRBD1 or TRBD2 (6 bases each). The CDR3 consists of 14 residues. The germline V and J ends were trimmed by 2 bases and 7 bases, with 15 bases remaining between them. Germline values: CDR1 MDHEN, CDR2 SYDVKM. The CDR3 bases are TGTGCCAGCAGTTTAGTGGGGGGCTGGGCAGAGCAGTACTTC. It yields the protein CASSLVGGWAEQYF.

The chain employs TRBV6-5 and TRBJ2-3, with 7 bases lining up with TRBD1. CDR3 length: 12 residues. The V gene end was trimmed by 5 bases and the J gene end by 7 bases; junction bases not matched to a gene: 3. Looked up from germline, CDR1 is MNHEY and CDR2 is SVGAGI. As DNA, the CDR3 is TGTGCCAGCAGTCTGGGACAGCATACGCAGTATTTT. Translation gives CASSLGQHTQYF.

The rearrangement joins TRBV7-9 to TRBJ2-7; 11 positions agree with TRBD2. V lost 4 bases and J lost 3; bases outside the gene matches: 5. Germline lookup yields CDR1 SEHNR and CDR2 FQNEAQ (reference sequence). The CDR3 extends over 15 amino acids. The CDR3 nucleotides read TGTGCCAGCAGCTCGACTAGCGGGATGGGCTACGAGCAGTACTTC. Its translation: CASSSTSGMGYEQYF.

This sequence joins TRBV15 and TRBJ1-2; D uncertain. The CDR3 extends over 13 amino acids. Germline lookup yields CDR1 LNHNV and CDR2 YYDKDF (reference sequence). V shed 1 base and J shed 8 bases, with 11 bases lying between them. CDR3 residues: CATSRVGFGGYTF. CDR3 nucleotides: TGTGCCACCAGCAGAGTTGGATTCGGAGGCTACACCTTC. Variable domain in full (rest from reference TRBV15 and TRBJ1-2): DAMVIQNPRYQVTQFGKPVTLSCSQTLNHNVMYWYQQKSSQAPKLLFHYYDKDFNNEADTPDNFQSRRPNTSFCFLDIRSPGLGDTAMYLCATSRVGFGGYTFGSGTRLTVV.

The chain employs TRBV4-2 and TRBJ2-7; 9 positions match TRBD2. Germline assignment: CDR1 LGHNA and CDR2 YNFKEQ. CDR3 length equals 15 residues. V shed 1 base, J shed 2 bases, and the junction held 3 bases outside the gene matches. The CDR3 protein is CASSQALAGTYEQYF. The CDR3 bases are TGTGCCAGCAGCCAAGCTCTAGCGGGAACCTACGAGCAGTACTTC.

The sample holds a few counts of this clonotype. The V call is TRBV6-1, the J call TRBJ2-1; TRBD2 matches 14 bases. V dropped 7 bases and J dropped 6; count of bases not matched to a gene: 5. CDR3 length: 15 residues. Germline CDR1 reads MNHNS; CDR2 reads SASEGT. For the CDR3, the DNA is TGTGCCAGCATGAGGGGGACTAGCGGGAGCAATGAGCAGTTCTTC. Its translation: CASMRGTSGSNEQFF.

This clonotype showed up just a few times. The genes are TRBV10-3 and TRBJ2-7; 11 nucleotides align to TRBD2. Germline assignment: CDR1 ENHRY and CDR2 SYGVKD. CDR3 length equals 12 residues. V dropped 7 bases and J dropped 6; count of bases not matched to a gene: 2. The CDR3 DNA reads as TGTGCCATCACGCTAGCGGGAGGCGAGCAGTACTTC. Translating it yields CAITLAGGEQYF.

The rearrangement uses TRBV27 and TRBJ1-3; 10 positions match TRBD1. The CDR3 runs to 15 residues. V gave up 3 bases and J gave up 5 bases; unmatched junction bases: 4. The germline V gene encodes CDR1 MNHEY and CDR2 SMNVEV (reference sequence). CDR3: CASSLGQGPRNTIYF. DNA of the CDR3: TGTGCCAGCAGTTTGGGACAGGGGCCACGAAACACCATATATTTT.

Many counts were recorded for this clonotype. The chain recombines TRBV30 with TRBJ1-5, with D hard to call. Germline values: CDR1 GTSNPN, CDR2 SVGIG (reference sequence). There are 15 residues in the CDR3. Trimming shortened V by 0 bases and J by 0 bases, and 9 bases separated the two germline ends. DNA for the CDR3: TGTGCCTGGAGTGTAATCGGTGTTAGCAATCAGCCCCAGCATTTT. Its protein product is CAWSVIGVSNQPQHF. Together with reference TRBV30 and TRBJ1-5, the CDR3 gives the full variable domain: SQTIHQWPATLVQPVGSPLSLECTVEGTSNPNLYWYRQAAGRGLQLLFYSVGIGQISSEVPQNLSASRPQDRQFILSSKKLLLSDSGFYLCAWSVIGVSNQPQHFGDGTRLSIL.

This rearrangement joins TRBV25-1 to TRBJ2-7; D unresolved. The CDR3 totals 13 residues. Germline CDR1 reads MGHDK; CDR2 reads SYGVNS. V gave up 4 bases and J gave up 3 bases, with 10 bases separating them. CDR3 bases: TGTGCCAGCAGTGTGGCCTGGGACTACGAGCAGTACTTC. The encoded protein is CASSVAWDYEQYF.

The J gene is TRBJ2-5, the V gene TRBV3-1; the D is unclear. The CDR3 length is 12 residues. Trimming pared 7 bases from V and 5 bases from J, leaving 11 bases between. CDR1 is LGHDT, CDR2 YNNKEL, per germline (reference sequence). Here the CDR3 reads CASKFAGETQYF. The CDR3 DNA is TGTGCCAGCAAGTTCGCTGGGGAGACCCAGTACTTC.

V usage is TRBV7-9 and J usage is TRBJ1-1, with 8 bases identical to TRBD1. CDR3 length equals 15 residues. V dropped 3 bases and J dropped 1; count of bases not matched to a gene: 4. CDR1 SEHNR and CDR2 FQNEAQ come from the germline V gene (reference sequence). DNA of the CDR3: TGTGCCAGCAGCTTCCCCCAGGGGGCGAACACTGAAGCTTTCTTT. It is translated as CASSFPQGANTEAFF. The full variable domain, with the rest looked up from reference TRBV7-9 and TRBJ1-1, is DTGVSQNPRHKITKRGQNVTFRCDPISEHNRLYWYRQTLGQGPEFLTYFQNEAQLEKSRLLSDRFSAERPKGSFSTLEIQRTEQGDSAMYLCASSFPQGANTEAFFGQGTRLTVV.

This clonotype was counted ten times or more. V gene TRBV12-3 or TRBV12-4 combines with J gene TRBJ1-5; no firm D call. The V and J ends lost 1 base and 6 bases respectively, with 13 bases between them. This CDR3 contains 15 residues. Here the CDR3 reads CASSLDPHRGQPQHF. In nucleotides, the CDR3 is TGTGCCAGCAGTTTAGACCCCCATAGAGGTCAGCCCCAGCATTTT.

The V gene is TRBV28, the J gene TRBJ2-7, with a weak D call TRBD1 (6 bases). Germline CDR1 is MDHEN and CDR2 is SYDVKM. The V end was cut by 6 bases, the J end by 1 base, with 10 bases between. The CDR3 loop spans 13 amino acids. In nucleotides, the CDR3 is TGTGCCAGCAGGCGAGGACAGTCCTACGAGCAGTACTTC. Amino acid sequence: CASRRGQSYEQYF.

The gene calls are TRBV9 and TRBJ2-5; 7 bases agree with TRBD2. The CDR3 length is 14 residues. The junction had 9 bases not matched to a gene; V was cut back by 6 bases and J by 4 bases. Germline loops: CDR1 SGDLS, CDR2 YYNGEE. The CDR3 sequence is CASKASGARETQYF. CDR3 coding DNA: TGTGCCAGCAAGGCTAGCGGTGCCAGAGAGACCCAGTACTTC.

This chain links TRBV3-1 with TRBJ2-1, with TRBD2 identical over 10 bases. Germline trimming cut 4 bases from V and 4 bases from J; bases unmatched to any gene: 13. Germline V lookup: CDR1 LGHDT, CDR2 YNNKEL (reference sequence). CDR3 length equals 18 residues. DNA of the CDR3: TGTGCCAGCAGCCCCCCCACCAGGGGACTAGCGTCATACAATGAGCAGTTCTTC. Translation: CASSPPTRGLASYNEQFF.